A selection of T cell receptor beta chains follows, all from one sample in a study of T cells expressing NK-cell markers. After re-calling the 5' RACE reads, TCRdb lists one entry per CDR3 protein, DNA absent. With 400,000 or so distinct CDR3 sequences in the sample, the ten largest clones hold about 10%. Sequencing input: blood T cells: a sorted CD56 or NKG2C T cell subset, CD4+ or CD8+ T cells, or bulk PBMC T cells (not recorded which). Source of these receptors: a woman aged 45-65 years in good health. Both conserved end residues are part of each CDR3.

TRBJ2-1 | TRBV28 | CASSSQGGGYNEQFF
TRBJ2-1 | TRBV29-1 | CSVEAGSSGSYNEQFF
TRBJ2-1 | TRBV29-1 | CSVERRAAGEQFF
TRBJ2-1 | TRBV11-2 | CASSLLGSPSVMDEQFF
TRBJ2-1 | TRBV10-3 | CAINRGREGAFNEQFF
TRBJ2-5 | TRBV2 | CASSGGDQETQYF
TRBJ1-2 | TRBV6-5 | CASSGAYNGYTF
TRBJ2-3 | TRBV10-2 | CASSVGGATDTQYF
TRBJ2-1 | TRBV3-1 | CASSYRTSGRRVDEQFF
TRBJ2-7 | TRBV5-1 | CASSRYVQGNEQYF
TRBJ1-1 | TRBV12-3/TRBV12-4 | CASSFLGGQGSSFF
TRBJ2-3 | TRBV15 | CATSREEPPRTDTQYF
TRBJ2-2 | TRBV11-3 | CASSSRLAGGFTGELFF
TRBJ1-1 | TRBV3-1 | CASSPGGIVAFF
TRBJ1-1 | TRBV5-1 | CASSPGLGDTEAFF
TRBJ2-2 | TRBV5-6 | CASTLEALATGELFF
TRBJ2-3 | TRBV5-1 | CASGGNTDTQYF
TRBJ1-1 | TRBV12-3/TRBV12-4 | CASSFRGRSDKAFF
TRBJ2-3 | TRBV4-2 | CASSQERGSSTDTQYF
TRBJ2-7 | TRBV2 | CASSRGLAYEQYF
TRBJ2-2 | TRBV29-1 | CSVGGGTGELFF
TRBJ1-6 | TRBV12-3/TRBV12-4 | CASRSRTGRNSPLHF
TRBJ2-6 | TRBV11-3 | CASSLNWGQGATSGANVLTF
TRBJ2-5 | TRBV3-1 | CASSLNPGGAGETQYF
TRBJ2-2 | TRBV2 | CASSIDLTGELFF
TRBJ2-3 | TRBV12-3/TRBV12-4 | CASSPDRGSGDTQYF
TRBJ1-4 | TRBV5-1 | CASSLAGTGQEKLFF
TRBJ1-3 | TRBV12-3/TRBV12-4 | CASSRGPGNTIYF